Listed here are 22 T cell receptor beta chains from one sample, sequenced in a study of shared T cell receptors in the human thymus. TCRdb's copy holds only in-frame clones and misses some; the assay was immunoSEQ multiplex PCR. The sample carries 720,000 or so clones, roughly 88% recorded once. This sample was shared with a second study, whose subject was human thymus T cells.

Material: thymocytes. The receptors were gathered from a girl younger than two with a congenital heart defect.

Only one count was recorded for this clone. The chain carries TRBV12-5 and TRBJ1-1; the D gene is possibly TRBD1 (6 bases). There are 11 residues in the CDR3. V lost 6 bases, J lost 8 bases, and 10 bases lay in between. Germline assignment: CDR1 LGHNT and CDR2 FRNRAP. CDR3 DNA sequence: TGTGCTAGTGGACCGACAGGCGAAGCTTTCTTT. This sequence encodes CASGPTGEAFF.

This chain uses TRBV5-1 with TRBJ1-1; 8 nucleotides agree with TRBD1. Trimming cost V 1 base and J 5 bases; bases outside gene matches: 13. Germline CDR1 SGHRS, CDR2 YFSETQ. The length of the CDR3 is 17 residues. The CDR3 region has the DNA TGCGCCAGCAGCTTGTCAGGGAAGGACAGGGCGAATACTGAAGCTTTCTTT. This codes for CASSLSGKDRANTEAFF.

The rearrangement links TRBV2 to TRBJ2-3; no clear D. The germline gives CDR1 SNHLY, CDR2 FYNNEI. This CDR3 is 14 amino acids long. Trimming removed 4 bases at V and 2 bases at J, with 10 bases between. This chain's CDR3 is CASSATGNTDTQYF. The DNA of the CDR3 is TGTGCCAGCAGTGCGACGGGTAACACAGATACGCAGTATTTT.

This clone turned up a few times. V and J are TRBV10-3 and TRBJ2-5; 9 bases align to TRBD2. The J segment lost 0 bases and the V segment lost 4 bases, leaving 3 bases of the junction unmatched. The CDR3 spans 15 residues. Germline CDR1 reads ENHRY; CDR2 reads SYGVKD. The CDR3 bases are TGTGCCATCAGTGCGACTAGCGGAGACCAAGAGACCCAGTACTTC. The encoded protein is CAISATSGDQETQYF.

The table lists this clone with a count of one. The J gene is TRBJ2-1, the V gene TRBV7-9, with a weak D call TRBD2 (7 bases). Trimming removed 5 bases at V and 3 bases at J, with 23 bases between. Germline V CDR1 and CDR2: SEHNR, FQNEAQ (reference sequence). The CDR3 length is 18 residues. The CDR3 DNA follows: TGTGCCAGCAGCCAACCCCTTCTTGCGGGGGCTTACTACAATGAGCAGTTCTTC. Encoded protein: CASSQPLLAGAYYNEQFF.

The chain uses TRBV5-1 and TRBJ2-5, with D possibly matching TRBD1 (6 bases). Germline CDR1 reads SGHRS; CDR2 reads YFSETQ. The CDR3 sequence is 15 residues long. Trimming cost V 4 bases and J 5 bases, with 18 bases left between them. Here the CDR3 reads CASSINRERGETQYF. The DNA of the CDR3 is TGCGCCAGCAGCATAAACAGGGAAAGAGGGGAGACCCAGTACTTC.

The gene calls are TRBV6-1 and TRBJ1-1; 9 bases fit TRBD1. The CDR3 is 16 amino acids. V shed 3 bases, J shed 5 bases, and the junction held 10 bases outside the gene matches. Germline loops: CDR1 MNHNS, CDR2 SASEGT. DNA of the CDR3: TGTGCCAGCAGTGACCGGGACAGGGAGGATGGAACTGAAGCTTTCTTT. It yields the protein CASSDRDREDGTEAFF.

The V call is TRBV5-1, the J call TRBJ2-1, with TRBD2 matching 10 bases. The CDR3 has 16 residues. Germline-derived CDR1 and CDR2 are SGHRS and YFSETQ. After removal of 2 bases from V and 9 bases from J, the junction contained 11 bases not matched to a gene. CDR3 sequence (DNA): TGCGCCAGCAGCTTAAAAAGCGGGGGGGCTTCGTGTGAGCAGTTCTTC. This translates into CASSLKSGGASCEQFF. The full variable domain, rest sourced from reference TRBV5-1 and TRBJ2-1, is KAGVTQTPRYLIKTRGQQVTLSCSPISGHRSVSWYQQTPGQGLQFLFEYFSETQRNKGNFPGRFSGRQFSNSRSEMNVSTLELGDSALYLCASSLKSGGASCEQFFGPGTRLTVL.

This sequence joins TRBV9 and TRBJ2-1; tentatively, D is TRBD2 (7 bases). The V and J ends lost 5 bases and 7 bases respectively, with 16 bases between them. The germline V gene has CDR1 SGDLS and CDR2 YYNGEE. The length of the CDR3 is 14 residues. CDR3 sequence: CASRGEGGSNEQFF. Written as DNA, the CDR3 is TGTGCCAGCAGGGGGGAGGGGGGTTCAAATGAGCAGTTCTTC.

This rearrangement joins TRBV4-1 to TRBJ1-5; perhaps TRBD1 as D (6 bases). The CDR3 is made up of 16 amino acids. The germline CDR1 and CDR2 sequences are MGHRA and YSYEKL. Trimming cost V 4 bases and J 0 bases, with 13 bases left between them. Here the CDR3 reads CASSLKGDPSNQPQHF. In DNA, the CDR3 is TGCGCCAGCAGCCTAAAGGGGGATCCTAGCAATCAGCCCCAGCATTTT.

The rearrangement links TRBV9 to TRBJ1-2; the D is unclear. Trimming took off 1 base at V and 2 bases at J, with 6 bases between the two ends. The CDR3 is 13 amino acids. Germline assignment: CDR1 SGDLS and CDR2 YYNGEE. The CDR3 DNA sequence: TGTGCCAGCAGCGTAAGAGAGAACTATGGCTACACCTTC. Translating gives CASSVRENYGYTF.

The genes are TRBV9 and TRBJ1-2; 7 bases agree with TRBD1. Per the germline V gene, CDR1 is SGDLS and CDR2 is YYNGEE. The CDR3 totals 14 residues. V dropped 3 bases and J dropped 7; count of bases not matched to a gene: 9. CDR3 coding DNA: TGTGCCAGCAGCGAAGCCCAGGGGGGCTCTGGCTACACCTTC. Translating gives CASSEAQGGSGYTF. The full variable domain, rest sourced from reference TRBV9 and TRBJ1-2, is DSGVTQTPKHLITATGQRVTLRCSPRSGDLSVYWYQQSLDQGLQFLIQYYNGEERAKGNILERFSAQQFPDLHSELNLSSLELGDSALYFCASSEAQGGSGYTFGSGTRLTVV.

In this sample, this clone turned up once. This chain uses TRBV27 with TRBJ1-6, with 8 bases aligning to TRBD1. The junction had 9 bases not matched to a gene; V was cut back by 3 bases and J by 8 bases. The CDR3 sequence is 16 residues long. Germline CDR1 and CDR2: MNHEY and SMNVEV (reference sequence). Here the CDR3 reads CASSLSRTGMDSPLHF. CDR3 DNA: TGTGCCAGCAGTTTGTCACGGACAGGGATGGATTCACCCCTCCACTTT.

V usage is TRBV10-3 and J usage is TRBJ2-3; D may be TRBD2 (5 bases). Germline V gene data show CDR1 as ENHRY and CDR2 as SYGVKD. The CDR3 is 13 residues long. V was clipped by 9 bases and J by 3 bases, with 13 bases between them. The CDR3: CAIRRAATDTQYF. Written as DNA, the CDR3 is TGTGCCATACGGCGGGCGGCTACAGATACGCAGTATTTT.

The V and J genes are TRBV2 and TRBJ2-7; perhaps TRBD1 as D (6 bases). CDR3 length: 14 amino acids. The V gene's germline CDR1 is SNHLY and CDR2 FYNNEI. V dropped 9 bases and J dropped 2 bases, with 17 bases sitting between them. The CDR3 DNA reads as TGTGCCAGTGGGGGCAGGGCGGGCGCCTACGAGCAGTACTTC. Its translation: CASGGRAGAYEQYF. Full variable domain (missing parts from reference TRBV2 and TRBJ2-7): EPEVTQTPSHQVTQMGQEVILRCVPISNHLYFYWYRQILGQKVEFLVSFYNNEISEKSEIFDDQFSVERPDGSNFTLKIRSTKLEDSAMYFCASGGRAGAYEQYFGPGTRLTVT.

The chain employs TRBV5-1 and TRBJ2-5; 8 nucleotides agree with TRBD2. The J segment lost 2 bases and the V segment lost 5 bases, leaving 17 bases of the junction unmatched. This CDR3 spans 18 amino acids. Germline lookup yields CDR1 SGHRS and CDR2 YFSETQ. In DNA, the CDR3 is TGCGCCAGCAGTCAAAGCGGGGGCCCCCCTTCTAAACAAGAGACCCAGTACTTC. Residues: CASSQSGGPPSKQETQYF.

This chain connects TRBV27 to TRBJ1-6; 7 bases are a match to TRBD1. Per the germline V gene, CDR1 is MNHEY and CDR2 is SMNVEV (reference sequence). The CDR3 is 13 amino acids. Germline trimming cut 6 bases from V and 10 bases from J; bases unmatched to any gene: 6. CDR3 coding DNA: TGTGCCAGCAGCACCTACAGGGGCTCACCCCTCCACTTT. It specifies CASSTYRGSPLHF.

This chain uses TRBV7-9 with TRBJ2-1, with TRBD1 matching over 10 bases. J was trimmed by 7 bases and V by 3 bases; bases with no gene match: 12. The CDR3 runs 17 residues. From germline, CDR1 is SEHNR and CDR2 FQNEAQ (reference sequence). CDR3 DNA: TGTGCCAGCAGCTTCCGAGGAAGGGACAGGGGTGGTAATGAGCAGTTCTTC. Protein: CASSFRGRDRGGNEQFF.

This sequence joins TRBV7-2 and TRBJ1-6; no firm D call. Trimming shortened V by 6 bases and J by 8 bases, and 5 bases separated the two germline ends. This CDR3 is built from 11 residues. The germline V gene has CDR1 SGHTA and CDR2 FQGNSA. CDR3 protein: CASRLDSPLHF. The CDR3 bases are TGTGCCAGCAGGCTAGATTCACCCCTCCACTTT.

The CDR3 nucleotides are TGCGCCAGCAGCCAATTGAAAGGCGGGACAGGGTTGTACGAGCAGTACTTC. Translating gives CASSQLKGGTGLYEQYF. The V call is TRBV4-1, the J call TRBJ2-7, with 9 nucleotides matching TRBD1. The junction had 12 bases not matched to a gene; V was cut back by 2 bases and J by 4 bases. Germline V CDR1 and CDR2: MGHRA, YSYEKL. The CDR3 is 17 residues long.

The V gene is TRBV4-1, the J gene TRBJ2-5; 9 nucleotides align to TRBD2. The CDR3 extends over 15 amino acids. V shed 4 bases and J 2 bases; nucleotides not matched to a gene: 5. The germline gives CDR1 MGHRA, CDR2 YSYEKL. As DNA, the CDR3 is TGCGCCAGCAGCCTCGGACTAGCGCGTCAAGAGACCCAGTACTTC. Translated: CASSLGLARQETQYF.

This sequence joins TRBV14 and TRBJ2-1, with 9 nucleotides matching TRBD2. This CDR3 spans 14 amino acids. With V trimmed by 7 bases and J by 7 bases, 8 bases remained unmatched. The germline CDR1 and CDR2 sequences are SGHDN and FVKESK. This chain's CDR3 is CASTPAGGHNEQFF. As DNA, the CDR3 is TGTGCCAGCACCCCCGCGGGGGGGCATAATGAGCAGTTCTTC.